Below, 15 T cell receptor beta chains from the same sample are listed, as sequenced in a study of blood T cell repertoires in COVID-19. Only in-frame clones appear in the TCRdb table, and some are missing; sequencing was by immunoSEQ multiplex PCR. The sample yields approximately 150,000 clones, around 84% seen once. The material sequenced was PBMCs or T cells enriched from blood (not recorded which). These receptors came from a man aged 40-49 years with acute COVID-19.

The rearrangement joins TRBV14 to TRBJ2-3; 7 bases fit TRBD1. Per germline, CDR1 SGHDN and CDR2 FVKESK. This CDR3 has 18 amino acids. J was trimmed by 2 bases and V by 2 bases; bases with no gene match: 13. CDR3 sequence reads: CASSQFTYRQGYTDTQYF. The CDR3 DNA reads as TGTGCCAGCAGCCAATTCACCTACCGACAGGGCTACACAGATACGCAGTATTTT.

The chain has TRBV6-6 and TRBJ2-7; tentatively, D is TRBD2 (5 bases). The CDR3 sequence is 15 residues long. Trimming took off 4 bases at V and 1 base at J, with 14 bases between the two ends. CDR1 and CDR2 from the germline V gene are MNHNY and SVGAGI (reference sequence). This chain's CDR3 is CASSWTSGPSYEQYF. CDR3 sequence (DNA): TGTGCCAGCAGTTGGACGAGCGGCCCTTCCTACGAGCAGTACTTC.

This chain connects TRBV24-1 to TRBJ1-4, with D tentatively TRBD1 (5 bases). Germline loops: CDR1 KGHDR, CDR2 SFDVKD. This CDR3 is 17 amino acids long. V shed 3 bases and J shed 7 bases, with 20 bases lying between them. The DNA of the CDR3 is TGTGCCACCAGTGATCAATATTCAGGGTTACGGGTTGAAAAACTGTTTTTT. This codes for CATSDQYSGLRVEKLFF.

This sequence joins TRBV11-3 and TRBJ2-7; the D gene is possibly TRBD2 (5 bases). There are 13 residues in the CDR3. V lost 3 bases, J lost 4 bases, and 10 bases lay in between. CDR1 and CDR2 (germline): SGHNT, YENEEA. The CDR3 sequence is CASSFARGYEQYF. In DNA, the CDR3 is TGTGCCAGCAGCTTTGCTCGGGGTTACGAGCAGTACTTC. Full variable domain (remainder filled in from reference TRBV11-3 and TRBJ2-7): EAGVVQSPRYKIIEKKQPVAFWCNPISGHNTLYWYLQNLGQGPELLIRYENEEAVDDSQLPKDRFSAERLKGVDSTLKIQPAELGDSAVYLCASSFARGYEQYFGPGTRLTVT.

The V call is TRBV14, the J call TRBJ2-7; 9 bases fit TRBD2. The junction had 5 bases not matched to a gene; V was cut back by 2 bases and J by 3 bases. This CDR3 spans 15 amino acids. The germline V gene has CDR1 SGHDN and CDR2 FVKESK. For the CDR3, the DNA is TGTGCCAGCAGCCAACTTAGCGGGAGTGGCTACGAGCAGTACTTC. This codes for CASSQLSGSGYEQYF.

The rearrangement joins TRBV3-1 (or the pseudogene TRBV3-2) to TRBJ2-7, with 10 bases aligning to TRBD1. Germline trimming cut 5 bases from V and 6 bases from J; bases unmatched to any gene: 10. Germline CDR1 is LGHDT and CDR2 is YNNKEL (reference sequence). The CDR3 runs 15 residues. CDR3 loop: CASSSIRDRGTEQYF. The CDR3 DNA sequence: TGTGCCAGCAGCTCAATCAGGGACAGGGGAACCGAGCAGTACTTC.

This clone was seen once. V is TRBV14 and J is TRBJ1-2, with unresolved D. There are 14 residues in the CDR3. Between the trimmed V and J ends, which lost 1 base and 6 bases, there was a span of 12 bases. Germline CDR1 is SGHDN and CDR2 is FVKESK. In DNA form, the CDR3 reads TGTGCCAGCAGCCAAGTGTCGGGGTATAATGGCTACACCTTC. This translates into CASSQVSGYNGYTF.

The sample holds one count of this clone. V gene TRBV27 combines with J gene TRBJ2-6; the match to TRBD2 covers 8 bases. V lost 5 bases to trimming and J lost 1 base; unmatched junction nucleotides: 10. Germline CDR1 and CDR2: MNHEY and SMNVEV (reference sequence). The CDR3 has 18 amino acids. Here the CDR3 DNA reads TGTGCCAGCAGTCTCGGCCGGATAGCGGGGTCTGGGGCCAACGTCCTGACTTTC. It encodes CASSLGRIAGSGANVLTF.

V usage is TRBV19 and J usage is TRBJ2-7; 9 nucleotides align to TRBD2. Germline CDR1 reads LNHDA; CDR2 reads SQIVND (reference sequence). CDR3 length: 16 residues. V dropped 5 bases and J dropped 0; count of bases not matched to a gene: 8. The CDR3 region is CASSYALAGASYEQYF. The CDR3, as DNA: TGTGCCAGTAGTTACGCCTTAGCGGGAGCCTCCTACGAGCAGTACTTC.

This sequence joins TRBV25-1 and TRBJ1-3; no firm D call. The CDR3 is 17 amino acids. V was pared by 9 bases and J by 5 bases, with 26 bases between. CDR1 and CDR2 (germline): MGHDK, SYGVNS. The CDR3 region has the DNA TGTGCCAGTCCTTGGGAAGAGCGGCTGTATATGAGAAACACCATATATTTT. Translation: CASPWEERLYMRNTIYF.

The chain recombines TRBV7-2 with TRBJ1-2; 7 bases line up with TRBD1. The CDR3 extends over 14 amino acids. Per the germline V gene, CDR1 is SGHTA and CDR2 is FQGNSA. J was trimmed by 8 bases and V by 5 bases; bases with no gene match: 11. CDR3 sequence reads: CASSPAAGDRGYTF. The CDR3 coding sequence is TGTGCCAGCAGCCCGGCGGCAGGGGACAGAGGCTACACCTTC.

The CDR3 DNA reads TGCGCCAGCAGCTTGGCGTTGACAGACTACGAGCAGTACTTC. Translation: CASSLALTDYEQYF. This chain uses TRBV5-1 with TRBJ2-7; tentatively, D is TRBD1 (5 bases). Per the germline V gene, CDR1 is SGHRS and CDR2 is YFSETQ. The CDR3 covers 14 residues. V lost 0 bases and J lost 3, with 10 bases in between.

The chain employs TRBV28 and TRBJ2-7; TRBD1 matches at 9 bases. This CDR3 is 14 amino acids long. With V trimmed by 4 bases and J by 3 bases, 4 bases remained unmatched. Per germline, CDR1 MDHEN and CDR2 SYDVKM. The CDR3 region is CASSSGQGIYEQYF. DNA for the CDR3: TGTGCCAGCAGTTCCGGACAGGGGATCTACGAGCAGTACTTC.

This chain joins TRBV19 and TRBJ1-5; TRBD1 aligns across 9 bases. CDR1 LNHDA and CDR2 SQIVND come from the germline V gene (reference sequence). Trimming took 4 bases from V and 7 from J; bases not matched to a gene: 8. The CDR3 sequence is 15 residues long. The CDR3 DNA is TGTGCCAGTAGTACCTCAACAGGGGGCAGGCAGCCCCAGCATTTT. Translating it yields CASSTSTGGRQPQHF.

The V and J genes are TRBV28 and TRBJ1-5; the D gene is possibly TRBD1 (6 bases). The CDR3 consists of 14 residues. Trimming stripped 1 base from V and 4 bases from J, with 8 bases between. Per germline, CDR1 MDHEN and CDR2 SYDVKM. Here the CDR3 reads CASSLSGENQPQHF. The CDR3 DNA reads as TGTGCCAGCAGTTTATCAGGGGAGAATCAGCCCCAGCATTTT.